These T cell receptor beta chains were read from a single sample in a study of cytomegalovirus exposure and HLA in healthy donors. Repertoires were generated with immunoSEQ multiplex PCR, while TCRdb's copy carries only in-frame clones and drops some. The sample has some 200,000 clones; around four fifths are singletons. Sequences were obtained from PBMCs. These receptor sequences come from a female donor in good health and CMV-seronegative. Both conserved end residues are part of each CDR3. The D gene is left open where the match is weak. The size field is filled for only some rows; it gives once, few, many or a size class.

>TRBD1|-|TRBV2|TRBJ1-6
TGTGCCAGCAGTGATAAGGGACAGAGACATTCACCCCTCCACTTT
CASSDKGQRHSPLHF
>-|-|TRBV7-2|TRBJ2-1
TGTGCCAGCAGCCGACAGGTATCGAATTACAATGAGCAGTTCTTC
CASSRQVSNYNEQFF
>TRBD1|-|TRBV18|TRBJ2-7
TGTGCCAGCTCACCCGGACAGGGATCCTACGAGCAGTACTTC
CASSPGQGSYEQYF
>TRBD1|-|TRBV18|TRBJ2-5
TGTGCCAGCTCAGTAGCAGGGGGCGATGGGGAGACCCAGTACTTC
CASSVAGGDGETQYF
>-|-|TRBV6-5|TRBJ1-6
TGTGCCAGCAAAAACGAGGGATCACCCCTCCACTTT
CASKNEGSPLHF
>-|-|TRBV5-1|TRBJ1-1
TGCGCCAGCAGCTTGGCCTTGGCAGATCACACTGAAGCTTTCTTT
CASSLALADHTEAFF
>TRBD2|-|TRBV29-1|TRBJ2-7
TGCAGCGTGCTAGCGGAAACCTACGAGCAGTACTTC
CSVLAETYEQYF
>-|-|TRBV18|TRBJ1-5
TGTGCCAGCTCACCAGTTGATCGGGATCAGCCCCAGCATTTT
CASSPVDRDQPQHF
>-|-|TRBV28|TRBJ2-7
TGTGCCAGCAGTTTACAACAGGGCGAGCAGTACTTC
CASSLQQGEQYF
>-|few|TRBV25-1|TRBJ2-2
TGTGCCAGCAGTAAACCCGGGTCCCAAGGGGCCGGGGAGCTGTTTTTT
CASSKPGSQGAGELFF
>-|-|TRBV6-5|TRBJ1-6
TGTGCCAGCAGTTACTCCGCAGGGTTTAATTCACCCCTCCACTTT
CASSYSAGFNSPLHF
>TRBD1|few|TRBV7-3|TRBJ1-6
TGTGCCAGCAGCCTCACAGGGGATTCACCCCTCCACTTT
CASSLTGDSPLHF
>-|once|TRBV30|TRBJ1-2
TGTGCCTGGAGTGTACTGAAGGGGCCGAGCTATGACTACACCTTC
CAWSVLKGPSYDYTF
>TRBD1|few|TRBV27|TRBJ1-2
TGTGCCAGCAGCCAGGCAGGGGGTGGGGGCTACACCTTC
CASSQAGGGGYTF
>-|-|TRBV5-1|TRBJ1-2
TGCGCCAGCAGCTTACGGTTACCGGGACAATCTAACTATGGCTACACCTTC
CASSLRLPGQSNYGYTF
>-|-|TRBV19|TRBJ2-2
TGTGCCAGTAGTATACAGGGGATCGGGGAGCTGTTTTTT
CASSIQGIGELFF
>TRBD2|-|TRBV9|TRBJ2-3
TGTGCCAGCAGCGTAGGGATTGGCGGGGGGGCTGGGGATACGCAGTATTTT
CASSVGIGGGAGDTQYF